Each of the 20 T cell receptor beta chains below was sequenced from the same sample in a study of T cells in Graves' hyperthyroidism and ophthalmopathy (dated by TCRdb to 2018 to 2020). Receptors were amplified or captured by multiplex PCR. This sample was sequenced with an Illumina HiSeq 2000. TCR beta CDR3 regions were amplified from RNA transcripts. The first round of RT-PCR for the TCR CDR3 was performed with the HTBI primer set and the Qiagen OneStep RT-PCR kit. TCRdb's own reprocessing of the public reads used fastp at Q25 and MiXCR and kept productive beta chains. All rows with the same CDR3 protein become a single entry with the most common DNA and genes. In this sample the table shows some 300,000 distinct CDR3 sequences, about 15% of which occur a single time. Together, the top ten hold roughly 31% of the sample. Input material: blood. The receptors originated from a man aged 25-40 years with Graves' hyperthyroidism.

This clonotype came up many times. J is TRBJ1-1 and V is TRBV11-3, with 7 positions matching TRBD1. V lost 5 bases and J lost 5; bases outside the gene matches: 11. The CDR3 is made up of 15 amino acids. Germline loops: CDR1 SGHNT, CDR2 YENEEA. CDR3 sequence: CASSPLRDSGTEAFF. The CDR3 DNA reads TGTGCCAGCAGCCCCCTGAGGGACAGTGGAACTGAAGCTTTCTTT.

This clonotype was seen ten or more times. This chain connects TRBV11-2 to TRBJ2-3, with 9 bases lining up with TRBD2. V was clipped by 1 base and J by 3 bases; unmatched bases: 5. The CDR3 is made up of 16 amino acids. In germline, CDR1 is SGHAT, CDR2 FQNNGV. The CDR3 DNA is TGTGCCAGCAGCTTAGGACCGAGCGGGAGGACAGATACGCAGTATTTT. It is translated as CASSLGPSGRTDTQYF.

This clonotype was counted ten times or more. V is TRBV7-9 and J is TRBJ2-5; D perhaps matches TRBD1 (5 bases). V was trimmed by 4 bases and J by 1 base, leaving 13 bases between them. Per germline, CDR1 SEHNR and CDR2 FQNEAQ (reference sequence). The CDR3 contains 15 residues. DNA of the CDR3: TGTGCCAGCAGCTCATCTTCGACAGTCCAAGAGACCCAGTACTTC. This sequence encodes CASSSSSTVQETQYF.

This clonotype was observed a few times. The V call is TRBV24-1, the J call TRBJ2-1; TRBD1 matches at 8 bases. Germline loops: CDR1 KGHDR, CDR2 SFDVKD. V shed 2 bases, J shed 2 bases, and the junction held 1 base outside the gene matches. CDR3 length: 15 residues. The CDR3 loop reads CATSDWDRTYNEQFF. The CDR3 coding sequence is TGTGCCACCAGTGATTGGGACAGGACCTACAATGAGCAGTTCTTC.

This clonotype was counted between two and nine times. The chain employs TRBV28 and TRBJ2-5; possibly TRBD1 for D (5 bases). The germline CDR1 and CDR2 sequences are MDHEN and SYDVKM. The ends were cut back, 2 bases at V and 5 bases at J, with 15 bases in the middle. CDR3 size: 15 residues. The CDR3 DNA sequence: TGTGCCAGCAGTTTACCCACAGCAAGGGGTGAGACCCAGTACTTC. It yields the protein CASSLPTARGETQYF.

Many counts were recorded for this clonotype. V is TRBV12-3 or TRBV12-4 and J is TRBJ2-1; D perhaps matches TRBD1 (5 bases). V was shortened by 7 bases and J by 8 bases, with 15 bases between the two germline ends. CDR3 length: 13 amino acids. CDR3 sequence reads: CASTTPVRDEQFF. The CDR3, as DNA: TGTGCCAGCACCACCCCAGTCAGGGATGAGCAGTTCTTC.

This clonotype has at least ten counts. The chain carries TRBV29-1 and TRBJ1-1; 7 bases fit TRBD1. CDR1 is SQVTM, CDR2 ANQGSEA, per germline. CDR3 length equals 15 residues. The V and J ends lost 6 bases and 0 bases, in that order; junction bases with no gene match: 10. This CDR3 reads CSVSYRGLMNTEAFF. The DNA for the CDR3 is TGCAGCGTCTCATACAGGGGTCTCATGAACACTGAAGCTTTCTTT.

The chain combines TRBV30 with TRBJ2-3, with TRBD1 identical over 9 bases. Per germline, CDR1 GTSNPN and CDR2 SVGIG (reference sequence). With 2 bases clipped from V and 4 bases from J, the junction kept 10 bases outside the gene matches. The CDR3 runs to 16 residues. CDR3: CAWSPGTGLAADTQYF. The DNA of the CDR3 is TGTGCCTGGAGTCCTGGGACAGGGTTAGCTGCAGATACGCAGTATTTT.

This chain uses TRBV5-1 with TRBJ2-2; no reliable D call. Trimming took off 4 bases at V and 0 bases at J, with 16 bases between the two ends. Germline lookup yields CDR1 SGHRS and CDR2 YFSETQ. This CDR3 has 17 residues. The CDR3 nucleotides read TGCGCCAGCAGCGCACCGTCGGACGACCCGAACACCGGGGAGCTGTTTTTT. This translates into CASSAPSDDPNTGELFF.

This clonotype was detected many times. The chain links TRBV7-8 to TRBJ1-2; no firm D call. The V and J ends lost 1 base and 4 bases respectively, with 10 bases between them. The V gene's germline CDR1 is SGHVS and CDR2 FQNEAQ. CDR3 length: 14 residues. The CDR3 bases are TGTGCCAGCAGCTTAGAGAGGGCGCCCTATGGCTACACCTTC. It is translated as CASSLERAPYGYTF.

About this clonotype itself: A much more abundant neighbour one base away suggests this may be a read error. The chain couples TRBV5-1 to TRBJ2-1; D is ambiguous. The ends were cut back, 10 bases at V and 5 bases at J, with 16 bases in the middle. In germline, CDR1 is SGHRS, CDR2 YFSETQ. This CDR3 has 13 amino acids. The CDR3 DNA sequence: TGCGCCGTCCCTAAAACCTCGGACAATGAGCAGTTCTTC. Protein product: CAVPKTSDNEQFF.

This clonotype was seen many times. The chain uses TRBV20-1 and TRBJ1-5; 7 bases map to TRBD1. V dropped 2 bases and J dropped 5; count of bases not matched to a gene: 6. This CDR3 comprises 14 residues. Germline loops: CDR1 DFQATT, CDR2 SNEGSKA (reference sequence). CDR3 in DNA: TGCAGTGCTAGATCCTCAGGGGGGGATCAGCCCCAGCATTTT. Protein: CSARSSGGDQPQHF.

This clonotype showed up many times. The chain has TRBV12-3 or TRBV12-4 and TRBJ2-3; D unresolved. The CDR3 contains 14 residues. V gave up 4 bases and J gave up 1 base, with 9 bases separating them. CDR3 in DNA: TGTGCCAGCAGTTCCGAGTCGGGCACAGATACGCAGTATTTT. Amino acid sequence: CASSSESGTDTQYF.

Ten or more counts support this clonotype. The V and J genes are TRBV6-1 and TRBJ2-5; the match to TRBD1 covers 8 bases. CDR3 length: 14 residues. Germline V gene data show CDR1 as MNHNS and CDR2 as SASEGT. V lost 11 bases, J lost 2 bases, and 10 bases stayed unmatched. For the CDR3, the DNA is TGTGCCTCGGGCCCTGGGGACAGGCAAGAGACCCAGTACTTC. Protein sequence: CASGPGDRQETQYF.

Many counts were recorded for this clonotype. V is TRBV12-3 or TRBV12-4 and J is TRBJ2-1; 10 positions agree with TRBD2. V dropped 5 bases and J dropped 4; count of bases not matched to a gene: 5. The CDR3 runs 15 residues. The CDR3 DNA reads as TGTGCCAGCAGTCACGGGACTAGCGATTACAATGAGCAGTTCTTC. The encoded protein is CASSHGTSDYNEQFF.

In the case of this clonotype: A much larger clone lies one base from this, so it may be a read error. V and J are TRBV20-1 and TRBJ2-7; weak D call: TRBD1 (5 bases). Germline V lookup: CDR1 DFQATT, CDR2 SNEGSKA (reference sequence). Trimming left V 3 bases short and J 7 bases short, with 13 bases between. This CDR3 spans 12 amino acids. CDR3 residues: CSARTDWGEQYF. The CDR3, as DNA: TGCAGTGCTAGGACAGACTGGGGTGAGCAGTACTTC.

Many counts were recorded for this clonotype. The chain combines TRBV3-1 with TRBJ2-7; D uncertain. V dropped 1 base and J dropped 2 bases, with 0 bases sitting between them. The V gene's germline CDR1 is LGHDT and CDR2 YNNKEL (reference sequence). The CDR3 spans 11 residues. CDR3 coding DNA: TGTGCCAGCAGCCAAGCCTACGAGCAGTACTTC. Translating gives CASSQAYEQYF.

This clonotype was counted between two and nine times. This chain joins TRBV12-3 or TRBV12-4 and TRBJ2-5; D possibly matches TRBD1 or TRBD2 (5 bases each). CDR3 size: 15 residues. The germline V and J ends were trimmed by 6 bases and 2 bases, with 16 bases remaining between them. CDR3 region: CASSLSYGGQETQYF. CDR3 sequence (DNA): TGTGCCAGCAGCTTAAGTTATGGGGGACAAGAGACCCAGTACTTC.

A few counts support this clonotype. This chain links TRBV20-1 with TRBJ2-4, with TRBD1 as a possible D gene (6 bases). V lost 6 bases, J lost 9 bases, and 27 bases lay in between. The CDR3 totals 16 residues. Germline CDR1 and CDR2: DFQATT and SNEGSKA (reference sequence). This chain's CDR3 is CSAHPPGQSSGGIQYF. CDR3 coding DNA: TGCAGTGCGCACCCCCCCGGACAGTCCAGCGGTGGCATTCAGTACTTC.

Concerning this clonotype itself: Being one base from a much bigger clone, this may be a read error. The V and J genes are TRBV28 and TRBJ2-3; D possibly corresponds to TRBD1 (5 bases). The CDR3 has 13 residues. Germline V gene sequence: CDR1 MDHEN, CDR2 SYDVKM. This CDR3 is CTSSFGATDTQYF. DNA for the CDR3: TGTACCAGCAGTTTTGGGGCCACAGATACGCAGTATTTT.